This entry lists 32 T cell receptor beta chains sequenced from one sample in a study of blood T cell repertoires in COVID-19. Clones were read by immunoSEQ multiplex PCR, and TCRdb kept only the in-frame ones, dropping some. The sample holds approximately 130,000 clones; about 77% are singletons and the top ten take around 20%. Sequencing used peripheral blood. These receptor sequences come from a man older than 75 with acute or convalescent COVID-19.

This clone has a handful of counts. The rearrangement joins TRBV5-1 to TRBJ2-2, with TRBD2 matching over 9 bases. The CDR3 is made up of 15 amino acids. CDR1 and CDR2 from the germline V gene are SGHRS and YFSETQ. V trimming: 6 bases; J trimming: 0 bases; junction bases outside the gene matches: 3. The CDR3 nucleotides read TGCGCCAGCACCGTAGCGGGGGCGAACACCGGGGAGCTGTTTTTT. Translated, it gives CASTVAGANTGELFF.

The chain joins TRBV28 to TRBJ1-6; 10 bases line up with TRBD1. Trimming cost V 6 bases and J 3 bases; bases outside gene matches: 2. The CDR3 loop spans 15 amino acids. Germline CDR1 MDHEN, CDR2 SYDVKM. The CDR3 sequence is CASRGQGIYNSPLHF. The CDR3, as DNA: TGTGCCAGCAGGGGACAGGGGATCTATAATTCACCCCTCCACTTT.

This clone was counted between two and nine times. V usage is TRBV7-2 and J usage is TRBJ1-6; a possible D gene is TRBD1 (5 bases). The length of the CDR3 is 14 residues. V lost 3 bases and J 7 bases, leaving 10 bases between the germline ends. Germline V lookup: CDR1 SGHTA, CDR2 FQGNSA. The CDR3 spells CASSFRGSNSPLHF. The CDR3 DNA is TGTGCCAGCAGCTTTCGGGGGTCAAATTCACCCCTCCACTTT.

A few counts support this clone. The CDR3 bases are TGTGCCAGCAGCGTGACAGGTACCCACCTCTACGAGCAGTACTTC. Encoded protein: CASSVTGTHLYEQYF. This rearrangement joins TRBV9 to TRBJ2-7; TRBD1 is a possible D gene (6 bases). The germline CDR1 and CDR2 sequences are SGDLS and YYNGEE. The CDR3 consists of 15 residues. The ends were cut back, 2 bases at V and 3 bases at J, with 15 bases in the middle.

V usage is TRBV6-1 and J usage is TRBJ2-7; 7 bases match TRBD2. The CDR3 is made up of 16 amino acids. Germline values: CDR1 MNHNS, CDR2 SASEGT. Trimming at V came to 1 base and at J to 2 bases, leaving 8 bases not matched to a gene. The CDR3 sequence: CASSEVGGGGTYEQYF. Written as DNA, the CDR3 is TGTGCCAGCAGTGAAGTGGGGGGGGGAGGAACCTACGAGCAGTACTTC.

The chain links TRBV7-3 to TRBJ2-1, with 7 nucleotides matching TRBD2. The ends lost 1 base at V and 8 bases at J; junction bases unmatched: 5. The CDR3 spans 14 residues. The germline gives CDR1 SGHTA, CDR2 FQGTGA. The CDR3 loop reads CASSLSGGEDEQFF. The CDR3 bases are TGTGCCAGCAGCTTAAGCGGGGGTGAAGATGAGCAGTTCTTC.

V gene TRBV9 combines with J gene TRBJ2-5, with 8 nucleotides matching TRBD2. Trimming removed 0 bases from V and 4 bases from J; junction bases left unmatched: 5. The V gene's germline CDR1 is SGDLS and CDR2 YYNGEE. The CDR3 sequence is 15 residues long. The CDR3 region has the DNA TGTGCCAGCAGCGTAGCCGGGGGGGCCAGAGAGACCCAGTACTTC. Translated, it gives CASSVAGGARETQYF.

V gene TRBV11-2 combines with J gene TRBJ2-3; D is perhaps TRBD2 (5 bases). The CDR3 has 17 residues. Germline CDR1 SGHAT, CDR2 FQNNGV. Trimming removed 2 bases at V and 0 bases at J, with 15 bases between. The CDR3 spells CASSLMSGSLSTDTQYF. CDR3 bases: TGTGCCAGCAGCTTAATGTCGGGGTCCCTTAGCACAGATACGCAGTATTTT.

This clone was seen only once. This chain connects TRBV5-1 to TRBJ2-5; TRBD2 matches 12 bases. This CDR3 is 16 amino acids long. J lost 4 bases, V lost 5 bases, and 9 bases had no gene match. Germline CDR1 is SGHRS and CDR2 is YFSETQ. CDR3: CASSLMTSGGSETQYF. CDR3 sequence (DNA): TGCGCCAGCAGTCTAATGACTAGCGGGGGTTCAGAGACCCAGTACTTC. The variable domain in full, with the rest retrieved from reference TRBV5-1 and TRBJ2-5, is KAGVTQTPRYLIKTRGQQVTLSCSPISGHRSVSWYQQTPGQGLQFLFEYFSETQRNKGNFPGRFSGRQFSNSRSEMNVSTLELGDSALYLCASSLMTSGGSETQYFGPGTRLLVL.

This chain connects TRBV5-5 to TRBJ1-6; D gene unclear. CDR1 and CDR2 (germline): SGHKS, YYEKEE (reference sequence). This CDR3 spans 17 amino acids. V lost 0 bases, J lost 0 bases, and 10 bases lay in between. The CDR3 region is CASSLAWRSSYNSPLHF. The DNA of the CDR3 is TGTGCCAGCAGCTTGGCCTGGAGGAGCTCCTATAATTCACCCCTCCACTTT.

In this sample, this clone turned up a few times. The gene calls are TRBV3-1 (or the pseudogene TRBV3-2) and TRBJ2-7; TRBD2 might be the D (6 bases). Trimming removed 4 bases at V and 2 bases at J, with 9 bases between. Germline V CDR1 and CDR2: LGHDT, YNNKEL (reference sequence). The CDR3 spans 13 residues. CDR3 region: CASSPGEPYEQYF. CDR3 coding DNA: TGTGCCAGCAGCCCGGGGGAGCCCTACGAGCAGTACTTC.

The V call is TRBV15, the J call TRBJ2-5; weak D call: TRBD2 (8 bases). V shed 2 bases and J shed 4 bases, with 17 bases lying between them. The length of the CDR3 is 16 residues. CDR1 and CDR2 from the germline V gene are LNHNV and YYDKDF (reference sequence). The DNA for the CDR3 is TGTGCCACCAGCAGAACAGGGGCCAGCGGGGGAGAGACCCAGTACTTC. Residues: CATSRTGASGGETQYF. The entire variable domain, with the rest obtained from reference TRBV15 and TRBJ2-5, is as follows: DAMVIQNPRYQVTQFGKPVTLSCSQTLNHNVMYWYQQKSSQAPKLLFHYYDKDFNNEADTPDNFQSRRPNTSFCFLDIRSPGLGDTAMYLCATSRTGASGGETQYFGPGTRLLVL.

This clone occurred a few times. CDR3 DNA sequence: TGTGCCAGCAGCGTGGGACAGGGAGGGTATGGCTACACCTTC. Translated: CASSVGQGGYGYTF. This rearrangement joins TRBV4-2 to TRBJ1-2; TRBD1 aligns across 9 bases. Losses at the gene ends were 5 bases for V and 5 bases for J; bases not matched to a gene: 6. The germline V gene encodes CDR1 LGHNA and CDR2 YNFKEQ. This CDR3 has 14 amino acids.

The gene calls are TRBV5-4 and TRBJ2-6; D possibly corresponds to TRBD2 (5 bases). The ends were cut back, 4 bases at V and 2 bases at J, with 10 bases in the middle. The CDR3 sequence is 15 residues long. Germline assignment: CDR1 SGHNT and CDR2 YYREEE (reference sequence). CDR3: CASSPIGAGANVLTF. In DNA form, the CDR3 reads TGTGCCAGCAGCCCCATCGGGGCTGGGGCCAACGTCCTGACTTTC.

As to this clone: This specimen includes other DNA sequences encoding the same CDR3. V and J are TRBV5-1 and TRBJ1-1; D is undetermined. Germline values: CDR1 SGHRS, CDR2 YFSETQ. The V and J ends lost 2 bases and 1 base respectively, with 9 bases between them. The CDR3 extends over 14 amino acids. DNA for the CDR3: TGCGCCAGCAGCTTTGGGAGAGGGAACACTGAAGCTTTCTTT. The encoded protein is CASSFGRGNTEAFF.

This clone was found once. The J gene is TRBJ1-5, the V gene TRBV19; 8 bases map to TRBD1. Germline assignment: CDR1 LNHDA and CDR2 SQIVND (reference sequence). This CDR3 has 15 amino acids. Trimming cost V 5 bases and J 9 bases; bases outside gene matches: 12. This CDR3 reads CASSAIGQGTWPQHF. Here the CDR3 DNA reads TGTGCCAGTAGTGCCATAGGACAGGGTACATGGCCCCAGCATTTT.

The chain couples TRBV7-2 to TRBJ2-7, with TRBD2 as a possible D gene (6 bases). Germline V gene sequence: CDR1 SGHTA, CDR2 FQGNSA. Trimming pared 4 bases from V and 3 bases from J, leaving 10 bases between. The CDR3 contains 13 residues. DNA of the CDR3: TGTGCCAGCAGCTCCAACGGGGGCTACGAGCAGTACTTC. Its protein product is CASSSNGGYEQYF.

V is TRBV5-1 and J is TRBJ1-2, with unresolved D. CDR3 length: 15 residues. The V gene lost 4 bases and the J gene lost 4 bases, with 17 bases spanning the gap. CDR1 is SGHRS and CDR2 is YFSETQ in the germline V gene. This chain's CDR3 is CASSIAPADFYGYTF. The CDR3, as DNA: TGCGCCAGCAGCATCGCTCCCGCGGATTTCTATGGCTACACCTTC.

This chain links TRBV11-2 with TRBJ1-5; weak D call: TRBD1 (5 bases). This CDR3 is built from 13 residues. The V gene's germline CDR1 is SGHAT and CDR2 FQNNGV. Trimming took 5 bases from V and 6 from J, leaving 11 bases between them. Here the CDR3 DNA reads TGTGCCAGCAGCAGGGGCATAGGTCAGCCCCAGCATTTT. Translating gives CASSRGIGQPQHF.

The rearrangement joins TRBV5-1 to TRBJ2-5; D gene unclear. Deletions cut 2 bases from V and 5 bases from J, with 4 bases between. Per the germline V gene, CDR1 is SGHRS and CDR2 is YFSETQ. The CDR3 totals 11 residues. The CDR3 coding sequence is TGCGCCAGCAGCTTTTCGGAGACCCAGTACTTC. It codes for CASSFSETQYF.

This chain uses TRBV10-3 with TRBJ2-1; no clear D gene. Germline CDR1 is ENHRY and CDR2 is SYGVKD. Trimming removed 3 bases from V and 7 bases from J, with 4 bases in between. This CDR3 spans 11 amino acids. CDR3 DNA: TGTGCCATCAGTGATTTAAATGAGCAGTTCTTC. Its translation: CAISDLNEQFF.

The rearrangement links TRBV7-3 to TRBJ2-1, with 11 nucleotides matching TRBD2. Germline trimming cut 4 bases from V and 4 bases from J; bases unmatched to any gene: 3. The CDR3 covers 15 residues. Germline CDR1 and CDR2: SGHTA and FQGTGA. The CDR3 region is CASSSSGGPYNEQFF. The DNA for the CDR3 is TGTGCCAGCAGCTCTAGCGGGGGGCCATACAATGAGCAGTTCTTC.

The chain couples TRBV4-2 to TRBJ2-3; 9 bases align to TRBD1. CDR1 LGHNA and CDR2 YNFKEQ come from the germline V gene. This CDR3 comprises 16 residues. Germline trimming cut 0 bases from V and 3 bases from J; bases unmatched to any gene: 4. The CDR3 DNA reads as TGTGCCAGCAGCCAAGAACAGGGGGCTTGGACAGATACGCAGTATTTT. Amino acid sequence: CASSQEQGAWTDTQYF.

The rearrangement uses TRBV29-1 and TRBJ1-5; a possible D gene is TRBD1 (6 bases). V was trimmed by 4 bases and J by 5 bases, leaving 12 bases between them. The CDR3 sequence is 13 residues long. Germline lookup yields CDR1 SQVTM and CDR2 ANQGSEA. The chain's CDR3 is CSVGLDSYQPQHF. The CDR3 DNA is TGCAGCGTTGGGTTGGACAGCTATCAGCCCCAGCATTTT.

The gene calls are TRBV12-3 or TRBV12-4 and TRBJ2-7; D may be TRBD2 (5 bases). Deletions cut 5 bases from V and 4 bases from J, with 9 bases between. The CDR3 is 12 amino acids. CDR3 sequence (DNA): TGTGCCAGCAGTCAAGAGGGATACGAGCAGTACTTC. This encodes CASSQEGYEQYF.

This rearrangement joins TRBV4-2 to TRBJ2-7; TRBD1 agrees at 7 bases. V lost 0 bases, J lost 3 bases, and 5 bases stayed unmatched. CDR3 length: 15 amino acids. Germline lookup yields CDR1 LGHNA and CDR2 YNFKEQ. The CDR3 reads CASSQDHAGGYEQYF. CDR3 in DNA: TGTGCCAGCAGCCAAGATCACGCAGGGGGCTACGAGCAGTACTTC.

The genes are TRBV2 and TRBJ1-6, with 7 bases lining up with TRBD1. The CDR3 length is 13 residues. V lost 4 bases to trimming and J lost 8 bases; unmatched junction nucleotides: 2. The germline CDR1 and CDR2 sequences are SNHLY and FYNNEI. The CDR3: CASSGQGDSPLHF. CDR3 sequence (DNA): TGTGCCAGCAGTGGACAGGGAGATTCACCCCTCCACTTT.

The V and J genes are TRBV5-1 and TRBJ1-2, with D uncertain. This CDR3 is built from 13 residues. Germline lookup yields CDR1 SGHRS and CDR2 YFSETQ. With 4 bases removed from V and 0 bases from J, the gap between germline ends came to 7 bases. Here the CDR3 reads CASSPGTNYGYTF. Written as DNA, the CDR3 is TGCGCCAGCAGCCCCGGGACTAACTATGGCTACACCTTC.

The chain recombines TRBV18 with TRBJ2-3; 8 bases line up with TRBD1. The ends lost 2 bases at V and 2 bases at J; junction bases unmatched: 6. This CDR3 is built from 16 residues. Germline assignment: CDR1 KGHSH and CDR2 LQKENI. The CDR3 protein is CASSPDYQGATDTQYF. CDR3 sequence (DNA): TGTGCCAGCTCACCAGATTACCAGGGGGCCACAGATACGCAGTATTTT.

This chain links TRBV7-8 with TRBJ2-7; TRBD1 aligns across 9 bases. Germline CDR1 is SGHVS and CDR2 is FQNEAQ. The CDR3 runs to 14 residues. J gave up 6 bases and V 4 bases, and 7 bases lay outside the gene matches. In DNA form, the CDR3 reads TGTGCCAGCAGCTCCGGGACAGGGTCCCGCGAGCAGTACTTC. It codes for CASSSGTGSREQYF.

The genes are TRBV2 and TRBJ1-6; 9 bases align to TRBD1. The CDR3 consists of 18 residues. J lost 7 bases, V lost 1 base, and 11 bases had no gene match. CDR1 and CDR2 (germline): SNHLY, FYNNEI. For the CDR3, the DNA is TGTGCCAGCAGTGAAGGGACAGGGGCCAACTACATCAATTCACCCCTCCACTTT. It codes for CASSEGTGANYINSPLHF. Looking up the rest from reference TRBV2 and TRBJ1-6 gives the full variable domain: EPEVTQTPSHQVTQMGQEVILRCVPISNHLYFYWYRQILGQKVEFLVSFYNNEISEKSEIFDDQFSVERPDGSNFTLKIRSTKLEDSAMYFCASSEGTGANYINSPLHFGNGTRLTVT.

This clone came up a few times. The chain combines TRBV7-9 with TRBJ1-4; tentative D call: TRBD1 (5 bases). Trimming left V 5 bases short and J 1 base short, with 11 bases between. Germline values: CDR1 SEHNR, CDR2 FQNEAQ (reference sequence). This CDR3 spans 15 amino acids. CDR3 coding DNA: TGTGCCAGCAGCGGAACCAGGGAAACTAATGAAAAACTGTTTTTT. This gives the protein CASSGTRETNEKLFF.